This entry describes one T cell receptor (beta chain). This record comes from a study of blood T cell repertoires in COVID-19. The overall study: Samples representing acute and convalescent COVID-19 were sourced from the United States, Italy and Spain.

The V end was cut by 7 bases, the J end by 5 bases, with 15 bases between. This CDR3 has 14 residues. Germline CDR1 LNHDA, CDR2 SQIVND (reference sequence). Study processing details: Reference gene primer amplification gave estimated nucleated cell counts. Only in-frame clones appear in the TCRdb table, and some are missing; sequencing was by immunoSEQ multiplex PCR. Clonal size and the V and J genes are those of that table, whereas D and trimming came from the DNA. Of some 45,000 clones listed, roughly 90% are singletons. The V and J genes are TRBV19 and TRBJ1-5; D not resolved. The sequenced sample was peripheral blood. This TCR was recovered from a human donor in a cohort sampled during active COVID-19. In nucleotides, the CDR3 is TGTGCCAGTAATCGCCGAGCGTTGGATCAGCCCCAGCATTTT. Translation: CASNRRALDQPQHF. The full variable domain, completed using reference TRBV19 and TRBJ1-5, is DGGITQSPKYLFRKEGQNVTLSCEQNLNHDAMYWYRQDPGQGLRLIYYSQIVNDFQKGDIAEGYSVSREKKESFPLTVTSAQKNPTAFYLCASNRRALDQPQHFGDGTRLSIL.